The 10 T cell receptor beta chains below come from one sample, sequenced in a study of blood T cells in healthy people across ages. A sample-barcoded 5' primer and a J-beta primer mix were used in a second PCR of roughly 7 to 12 cycles. A single record per CDR3 protein comes from TCRdb applying MiXCR to the 5' RACE reads. Seen here are about 1.8 million distinct CDR3 sequences, about 50% observed once, and the top ten hold 2% to 2.5%. Input material: blood. The receptors were sampled from a woman between 40 and 55 years old in good health.

The rearrangement uses TRBV29-1 and TRBJ2-1, with 16 bases aligning to TRBD2. Germline CDR1 SQVTM, CDR2 ANQGSEA. This CDR3 comprises 16 residues. With 4 bases clipped from V and 7 bases from J, the junction kept 7 bases outside the gene matches. CDR3 loop: CSVVPGLAGGRNEQFF. The CDR3 DNA is TGCAGCGTTGTCCCGGGACTAGCGGGGGGGCGGAATGAGCAGTTCTTC.

V usage is TRBV5-6 and J usage is TRBJ1-4; 10 positions match TRBD1. V was pared by 3 bases and J by 8 bases, with 4 bases of the junction left unmatched. There are 14 residues in the CDR3. Germline V gene sequence: CDR1 SGHDT, CDR2 YYEEEE. DNA of the CDR3: TGTGCCAGCAGCTATCCGGGACAGGGGGAAAAACTGTTTTTT. Encoded protein: CASSYPGQGEKLFF.

This chain connects TRBV13 to TRBJ2-1; D remains unclear. The V gene lost 2 bases and the J gene lost 2 bases, with 13 bases spanning the gap. The CDR3 is made up of 16 amino acids. Per germline, CDR1 PRHDT and CDR2 FYEKMQ (reference sequence). The CDR3 spells CASSLLTSAAYNEQFF. CDR3 nucleotide sequence: TGTGCCAGCAGCTTACTAACGAGCGCGGCCTACAATGAGCAGTTCTTC.

Details on this clonotype: Its ends do not fully match the called genes, so a read error is possible. The chain is built from TRBV6-2 or TRBV6-3 and TRBJ2-7; unclear D gene. Germline assignment: CDR1 MNHEY and CDR2 SVGEGT. The CDR3 totals 15 residues. The CDR3 is CACSYEGFRSYEQYF. Here the CDR3 DNA reads TGTGCCTGCAGTTACGAAGGGTTCCGGTCCTACGAGCAGTACTTC.

The rearrangement links TRBV7-8 to TRBJ1-2; the D gene is possibly TRBD1 (5 bases). CDR1 and CDR2 from the germline V gene are SGHVS and FQNEAQ. This CDR3 spans 16 amino acids. V dropped 2 bases and J dropped 5 bases, with 18 bases sitting between them. DNA of the CDR3: TGTGCCAGCAGCTTAAATCACAGGCCTCCCGTGTATGGCTACACCTTC. Its translation is CASSLNHRPPVYGYTF.

Only a few counts were recorded for this clonotype. J is TRBJ2-7 and V is TRBV5-1; 7 bases fit TRBD1. The CDR3 covers 15 residues. Germline V gene data show CDR1 as SGHRS and CDR2 as YFSETQ. V was clipped by 0 bases and J by 3 bases; unmatched bases: 6. The CDR3 DNA sequence: TGCGCCAGCAGCTTGGACGGTCAGGGGGTCTACGAGCAGTACTTC. Protein: CASSLDGQGVYEQYF.

The chain carries TRBV18 and TRBJ2-7, with TRBD1 matching over 8 bases. CDR3 size: 11 residues. The J segment lost 9 bases and the V segment lost 6 bases, leaving 4 bases of the junction unmatched. Germline CDR1 is KGHSH and CDR2 is LQKENI. DNA for the CDR3: TGTGCCAGCTCTTCCGGACAGGGGCAGTACTTC. Translation: CASSSGQGQYF.

This clonotype came up once. The chain couples TRBV7-9 to TRBJ2-1; TRBD1 matches at 7 bases. Germline values: CDR1 SEHNR, CDR2 FQNEAQ (reference sequence). The V gene end was trimmed by 8 bases and the J gene end by 4 bases; junction bases not matched to a gene: 14. This CDR3 is built from 16 residues. The CDR3 spells CASVSQQGKAYNEQFF. CDR3 DNA sequence: TGTGCCAGCGTAAGTCAACAGGGGAAAGCTTACAATGAGCAGTTCTTC.

The rearrangement links TRBV11-2 to TRBJ2-7; D is possibly TRBD2 (5 bases). The CDR3 runs 14 residues. V was clipped by 3 bases and J by 1 base, with 10 bases between them. The germline V gene encodes CDR1 SGHAT and CDR2 FQNNGV. CDR3 sequence: CASSFPRGSYEQYF. The CDR3 nucleotides read TGTGCCAGCAGCTTCCCCCGAGGGTCCTACGAGCAGTACTTC.

This chain joins TRBV9 and TRBJ2-6; D gene ambiguous. The V gene's germline CDR1 is SGDLS and CDR2 YYNGEE. CDR3 length: 18 residues. V was trimmed by 0 bases and J by 0 bases, leaving 13 bases between them. The CDR3: CASSVAKEEGSGANVLTF. CDR3 nucleotides: TGTGCCAGCAGCGTAGCTAAGGAAGAAGGCTCTGGGGCCAACGTCCTGACTTTC. Full variable domain (remainder filled in from reference TRBV9 and TRBJ2-6): DSGVTQTPKHLITATGQRVTLRCSPRSGDLSVYWYQQSLDQGLQFLIQYYNGEERAKGNILERFSAQQFPDLHSELNLSSLELGDSALYFCASSVAKEEGSGANVLTFGAGSRLTVL.